A selection of T cell receptor beta chains follows, all from one sample in a study of vaccination effects on CD4 cells after COVID-19. Their antigens are not known. The repertoire was sequenced with immunoSEQ multiplex PCR; TCRdb's copy has only in-frame clones and lacks some. The table records about 38,000 clones, about four fifths of them present only once. The input for sequencing was CD4+ T cells from PBMCs cultured without peptide, taken before COVID-19 vaccination. Receptor source: a human donor who received a COVID-19 vaccine. The CDR3 runs from the conserved cysteine through the conserved F or W.

j_gene,v_gene,CDR3aa
TRBJ2-1,TRBV19,CASSIGTGRNEQFF
TRBJ1-4,TRBV21-1,CASLDEKLFF
TRBJ1-2,TRBV6-1,CASSEKGGRDGYTF
TRBJ2-2,TRBV30,CAWRTPRTGELFF
TRBJ1-2,TRBV5-5,CASDDINNYGYTF
TRBJ1-4,TRBV19,CASSIMDFNEKLFF
TRBJ2-2,TRBV19,CASSMTGTGELFF
TRBJ1-2,TRBV19,CASKGNTGQPNYGYTF
TRBJ1-1,TRBV5-4,CASSSGSGGQTEAFF
TRBJ1-1,TRBV14,CASSQSRASEAFF
TRBJ1-2,TRBV4-3,CASKIDREYDGYTF
TRBJ2-5,TRBV12-5,CASGLTALGVTQYF
TRBJ2-5,TRBV2,CASGGTQVQETQYF
TRBJ1-5,TRBV30,CAWWPWAEIPLRQPQHF
TRBJ2-2,TRBV7-8,CASRGTGVANTGELFF
TRBJ2-1,TRBV9,CASSKSGTHTDNEQFF
TRBJ2-5,TRBV12-3/TRBV12-4,CASTRQGQETQYF
TRBJ2-3,TRBV29-1,CSVERTTDTQYF